Presented here are 31 T cell receptor beta chains from one specimen sequenced in a study of shared clonotypes between healthy human individuals. This table comes from immunoSEQ multiplex PCR, and its TCRdb copy is limited to in-frame clones, with some not included. The sample shows millions of clones, 90% to 95% of them seen only once. Sequenced input: naive CD4+ T cells sorted from blood. Noted subset: CD45RA+ positively selected. Receptors originate from a man aged 18 to 30 in good health.

This chain links TRBV2 with TRBJ2-7, with 7 bases that match TRBD1. CDR1 and CDR2 (germline): SNHLY, FYNNEI. The CDR3 runs 14 residues. Trimming at V came to 4 bases and at J to 3 bases, leaving 6 bases not matched to a gene. The CDR3 here is CASSVGQRDYEQYF. The CDR3 coding sequence is TGTGCCAGCAGTGTGGGACAGCGAGACTACGAGCAGTACTTC.

The chain is built from TRBV5-6 and TRBJ2-7; D gene uncertain. The CDR3 contains 13 residues. CDR1 is SGHDT, CDR2 YYEEEE, per germline. With 0 bases removed from V and 5 bases from J, the gap between germline ends came to 9 bases. In DNA form, the CDR3 reads TGTGCCAGCAGCTTGGGGACGCAAAACGAGCAGTACTTC. Translating it yields CASSLGTQNEQYF.

The chain has TRBV4-1 and TRBJ2-7; D is unresolved. Trimming removed 1 base at V and 0 bases at J, with 10 bases between. This CDR3 has 15 amino acids. The V gene's germline CDR1 is MGHRA and CDR2 YSYEKL. CDR3 coding DNA: TGCGCCAGCAGCCAAGTTCTACATTACTCCTACGAGCAGTACTTC. Encoded protein: CASSQVLHYSYEQYF.

This chain joins TRBV18 and TRBJ2-3; D gene ambiguous. CDR3 length: 14 amino acids. Per the germline V gene, CDR1 is KGHSH and CDR2 is LQKENI. V gave up 1 base and J gave up 3 bases, with 8 bases separating them. Here the CDR3 reads CASSPLEFTDTQYF. The CDR3 DNA reads as TGTGCCAGCTCACCACTTGAGTTTACAGATACGCAGTATTTT.

The chain joins TRBV2 to TRBJ1-2; D gene uncertain. The CDR3 length is 15 residues. Trimming pared 1 base from V and 5 bases from J, leaving 14 bases between. From germline, CDR1 is SNHLY and CDR2 FYNNEI. CDR3 sequence: CASSEEDGLEYGYTF. For the CDR3, the DNA is TGTGCCAGCAGTGAAGAAGACGGACTAGAGTATGGCTACACCTTC.

This clone has a single count. The DNA for the CDR3 is TGTGCCAGCTCACCGCCTACAGGCCCCTGGGGGCATGAGCAGTTCTTC. It is translated as CASSPPTGPWGHEQFF. The genes are TRBV18 and TRBJ2-1, with D possibly being TRBD1 (6 bases). V lost 3 bases, J lost 8 bases, and 20 bases lay in between. Germline V gene data show CDR1 as KGHSH and CDR2 as LQKENI. This CDR3 has 16 residues.

A remark on this clone: The same CDR3 can be traced to other DNA sequences in this sample. This chain joins TRBV30 and TRBJ2-1; no firm D call. The germline V gene encodes CDR1 GTSNPN and CDR2 SVGIG (reference sequence). V lost 0 bases to trimming and J lost 3 bases, with 12 bases between them. CDR3 length equals 15 residues. The DNA for the CDR3 is TGTGCCTGGAGTGTAGAGGCTAGGTACTACAATGAGCAGTTCTTC. It is translated as CAWSVEARYYNEQFF.

The chain couples TRBV14 to TRBJ2-1; 9 bases match TRBD2. In germline, CDR1 is SGHDN, CDR2 FVKESK. This CDR3 is built from 15 residues. The V and J ends lost 1 base and 5 bases, in that order; junction bases with no gene match: 3. CDR3: CASSQGLAANNEQFF. CDR3 sequence (DNA): TGTGCCAGCAGCCAAGGACTAGCGGCGAACAATGAGCAGTTCTTC.

The gene calls are TRBV2 and TRBJ1-5, with D uncertain. Trimming took off 2 bases at V and 2 bases at J, with 10 bases between the two ends. Germline CDR1 SNHLY, CDR2 FYNNEI. The CDR3 is made up of 15 amino acids. The CDR3 nucleotides read TGTGCCAGCAGTGAATTCGCAGGAGGCAATCAGCCCCAGCATTTT. It specifies CASSEFAGGNQPQHF.

The V and J genes are TRBV4-2 and TRBJ2-7; 11 bases map to TRBD2. This CDR3 contains 14 residues. V lost 1 base to trimming and J lost 6 bases; unmatched junction nucleotides: 2. Germline V lookup: CDR1 LGHNA, CDR2 YNFKEQ. The CDR3 bases are TGTGCCAGCAGCCAAGGCGGGACTAGCGGCGAGCAGTACTTC. Amino acid sequence: CASSQGGTSGEQYF.

The chain joins TRBV19 to TRBJ2-2; TRBD1 might be the D (6 bases). V lost 8 bases and J lost 5, with 18 bases in between. This CDR3 comprises 15 residues. CDR1 and CDR2 (germline): LNHDA, SQIVND (reference sequence). DNA for the CDR3: TGTGCCAGTGTCCATCCAGGGGAGACGACCGGGGAGCTGTTTTTT. Amino acid sequence: CASVHPGETTGELFF.

In regard to this clone: The sample has other DNA sequences that encode this CDR3 too. The rearrangement joins TRBV10-1 to TRBJ1-6; maybe TRBD1 (5 bases). The germline V gene encodes CDR1 WNHNN and CDR2 SYGVQD (reference sequence). CDR3 size: 14 residues. V was cut by 5 bases and J by 9 bases, with 14 bases left in between. CDR3 amino acids: CASSRDGRVSPLHF. The CDR3 DNA is TGCGCCAGCAGTCGGGACGGTCGCGTTTCACCCCTCCACTTT.

As regards this clone: The same CDR3 arises from other DNA sequences in this sample as well. The rearrangement joins TRBV7-2 to TRBJ2-3; 8 positions match TRBD2. This CDR3 comprises 16 residues. Germline V gives CDR1 SGHTA, CDR2 FQGNSA. V shed 1 base and J 0 bases; nucleotides not matched to a gene: 3. The CDR3 bases are TGTGCCAGCAGCTTAGTACCGGGAGGGAGCACAGATACGCAGTATTTT. This gives the protein CASSLVPGGSTDTQYF.

The chain couples TRBV7-9 to TRBJ1-5; TRBD1 aligns across 10 bases. This CDR3 contains 19 residues. V lost 2 bases and J lost 5; bases outside the gene matches: 15. Germline V CDR1 and CDR2: SEHNR, FQNEAQ (reference sequence). The CDR3 sequence: CASSLYSPRDRGFHQPQHF. CDR3 DNA: TGTGCCAGCAGCTTATATTCTCCCAGGGACAGGGGATTTCATCAGCCCCAGCATTTT.

The chain is built from TRBV6-6 and TRBJ1-2; D remains unclear. The CDR3 length is 13 residues. CDR1 and CDR2 from the germline V gene are MNHNY and SVGAGI (reference sequence). V gave up 8 bases and J gave up 4 bases, with 14 bases separating them. The DNA of the CDR3 is TGTGCCAGCGAAAAGGCAGTCCTCTATGGCTACACCTTC. Protein product: CASEKAVLYGYTF.

This chain connects TRBV10-3 to TRBJ2-1; tentative D call: TRBD1 (5 bases). V was shortened by 8 bases and J by 2 bases, with 7 bases between the two germline ends. The CDR3 is 12 residues long. Germline V lookup: CDR1 ENHRY, CDR2 SYGVKD. CDR3: CAIGATYNEQFF. DNA of the CDR3: TGTGCCATCGGGGCTACCTACAATGAGCAGTTCTTC.

In nucleotides, the CDR3 is TGCGCCAGCAGTGGGGGTCAGACCCCTGTCGTAGAGCAGTTCTTC. Protein sequence: CASSGGQTPVVEQFF. The chain couples TRBV10-2 to TRBJ2-1; D not certain. The V gene lost 4 bases and the J gene lost 10 bases, with 20 bases spanning the gap. The CDR3 covers 15 residues. Germline CDR1 reads WSHSY; CDR2 reads SAAADI.

CDR3 region: CASSPGGGDGAYEQYF. The DNA for the CDR3 is TGCGCCAGCAGCCCGGGGGGCGGGGACGGAGCCTACGAGCAGTACTTC. The chain uses TRBV5-1 and TRBJ2-7; tentatively, D is TRBD2 (7 bases). Germline assignment: CDR1 SGHRS and CDR2 YFSETQ. CDR3 length equals 16 residues. V dropped 4 bases and J dropped 2 bases, with 19 bases sitting between them.

This clone has a single count. The V gene is TRBV7-2, the J gene TRBJ2-7; the D gene is possibly TRBD1 (5 bases). The CDR3 is made up of 15 amino acids. Germline V gene sequence: CDR1 SGHTA, CDR2 FQGNSA. V gave up 1 base and J gave up 5 bases, with 15 bases separating them. The CDR3 spells CASSLGRQGYHEQYF. CDR3 bases: TGTGCCAGCAGCTTAGGTCGCCAGGGTTACCACGAGCAGTACTTC.

This rearrangement joins TRBV6-5 to TRBJ2-4; D is unclear. There are 15 residues in the CDR3. The germline V gene has CDR1 MNHEY and CDR2 SVGAGI. V was trimmed by 4 bases and J by 0 bases, leaving 10 bases between them. In DNA form, the CDR3 reads TGTGCCAGCAGTTCCAAACAGATAGCCAAAAACATTCAGTACTTC. Translated: CASSSKQIAKNIQYF.

V and J are TRBV30 and TRBJ2-3; D ambiguous. In germline, CDR1 is GTSNPN, CDR2 SVGIG (reference sequence). The V end was cut by 0 bases, the J end by 4 bases, with 8 bases between. This CDR3 has 13 residues. The CDR3: CAWSVGMADTQYF. The CDR3 nucleotides are TGTGCCTGGAGTGTGGGGATGGCAGATACGCAGTATTTT.

The chain joins TRBV5-6 to TRBJ1-5; D is uncertain. With 2 bases removed from V and 5 bases from J, the gap between germline ends came to 20 bases. Germline lookup yields CDR1 SGHDT and CDR2 YYEEEE. This CDR3 region has 17 residues. CDR3 region: CASSLGPGLAWDQPQHF. The CDR3 nucleotides read TGTGCCAGCAGCTTAGGGCCCGGACTCGCCTGGGATCAGCCCCAGCATTTT.

This chain joins TRBV5-4 and TRBJ2-1; no clear D. Trimming took off 2 bases at V and 5 bases at J, with 11 bases between the two ends. Germline CDR1 reads SGHNT; CDR2 reads YYREEE (reference sequence). This CDR3 is built from 14 residues. The CDR3 DNA is TGTGCCAGCAGCTTAACAACAGCAAACAATGAGCAGTTCTTC. It codes for CASSLTTANNEQFF.

The chain links TRBV10-3 to TRBJ2-5; 9 bases agree with TRBD2. The CDR3 spans 18 residues. V shed 0 bases and J 5 bases; nucleotides not matched to a gene: 13. CDR1 is ENHRY, CDR2 SYGVKD, per germline. The CDR3 DNA reads TGTGCCATCAGTGAGTCTCCAGCGGGGGGCCGAGCGGGGGAGACCCAGTACTTC. Translation: CAISESPAGGRAGETQYF.

This clone was seen only a few times. V usage is TRBV7-9 and J usage is TRBJ1-5; TRBD1 matches at 7 bases. The ends lost 6 bases at V and 2 bases at J; junction bases unmatched: 1. In germline, CDR1 is SEHNR, CDR2 FQNEAQ (reference sequence). CDR3 size: 13 residues. The CDR3 sequence: CASSGTGNQPQHF. The CDR3 region has the DNA TGTGCCAGCAGTGGGACAGGCAATCAGCCCCAGCATTTT.

The rearrangement joins TRBV11-2 to TRBJ2-7; D remains unclear. The CDR3 has 15 residues. Deletions cut 5 bases from V and 0 bases from J, with 14 bases between. Germline lookup yields CDR1 SGHAT and CDR2 FQNNGV. As DNA, the CDR3 is TGTGCCAGCAGCCTCGCCCAGACTGTCTCCTACGAGCAGTACTTC. Encoded protein: CASSLAQTVSYEQYF. The variable domain in full, completed from reference TRBV11-2 and TRBJ2-7, reads EAGVAQSPRYKIIEKRQSVAFWCNPISGHATLYWYQQILGQGPKLLIQFQNNGVVDDSQLPKDRFSAERLKGVDSTLKIQPAKLEDSAVYLCASSLAQTVSYEQYFGPGTRLTVT.

The J gene is TRBJ2-3, the V gene TRBV5-1; tentatively, D is TRBD2 (6 bases). Per germline, CDR1 SGHRS and CDR2 YFSETQ. The V end lost 2 bases, the J end lost 2 bases, and 12 bases lay between the germline ends. The CDR3 has 15 amino acids. The chain's CDR3 is CASSFTGENTDTQYF. The CDR3 DNA reads as TGCGCCAGCAGCTTTACGGGGGAGAACACAGATACGCAGTATTTT.

The V gene is TRBV10-1, the J gene TRBJ2-7; the D call may be TRBD1 or TRBD2 (5 bases each). The ends were cut back, 11 bases at V and 0 bases at J, with 17 bases in the middle. The CDR3 has 14 residues. The germline gives CDR1 WNHNN, CDR2 SYGVQD (reference sequence). As DNA, the CDR3 is TGCGCCGACGCACCCGGGGCCATCTCCTACGAGCAGTACTTC. This sequence encodes CADAPGAISYEQYF.

For this clone: The sample carries other DNA sequences with the same CDR3. The J gene is TRBJ1-3, the V gene TRBV5-1, with D possibly matching TRBD1 (5 bases). The V gene lost 4 bases and the J gene lost 3 bases, with 8 bases spanning the gap. The germline CDR1 and CDR2 sequences are SGHRS and YFSETQ. The CDR3 runs 13 residues. CDR3 loop: CASSTDSGNTIYF. CDR3 nucleotides: TGCGCCAGCAGCACTGACAGTGGAAACACCATATATTTT.

The rearrangement links TRBV19 to TRBJ1-5; a possible D gene is TRBD1 (5 bases). Germline V gene sequence: CDR1 LNHDA, CDR2 SQIVND (reference sequence). The CDR3 loop spans 18 amino acids. V shed 2 bases and J shed 1 base, with 18 bases lying between them. The CDR3 nucleotides are TGTGCCAGTAGTATATTTCGGGTTTTGGGGGAAAGCAATCAGCCCCAGCATTTT. Amino acid sequence: CASSIFRVLGESNQPQHF.

This chain links TRBV4-1 with TRBJ1-4; 7 bases map to TRBD1. The CDR3 runs 18 residues. The V gene end was trimmed by 2 bases and the J gene end by 5 bases; junction bases not matched to a gene: 14. Per germline, CDR1 MGHRA and CDR2 YSYEKL. The CDR3, as DNA: TGCGCCAGCAGCCAATTTAGGTTCCGGGACAGACGAAATGAAAAACTGTTTTTT. Encoded protein: CASSQFRFRDRRNEKLFF.